The clone carrying this T cell receptor (beta chain) has at least ten counts. This entry belongs to a study of HIV-infected patients and healthy controls. Each CDR3 protein is one row after TCRdb ran MiXCR on the 5' RACE reads. The sample has some 20,000 distinct CDR3 sequences, roughly 18% seen once. This CDR3 region has 15 residues. Germline loops: CDR1 SQVTM, CDR2 ANQGSEA. The germline V and J ends were trimmed by 0 bases and 7 bases, with 18 bases remaining between them. The chain joins TRBV29-1 to TRBJ1-2; tentative D call: TRBD1 (6 bases). The clonotype was recovered from a human donor in good health. The sample consisted of CD8+ T cells from blood. CDR3 in amino acids: CSVEDIASRGGGYTF. In nucleotides, the CDR3 is TGCAGCGTTGAAGATATAGCCAGTAGGGGGGGTGGCTACACCTTC. The full variable domain, rest sourced from reference TRBV29-1 and TRBJ1-2, is SAVISQKPSRDICQRGTSLTIQCQVDSQVTMMFWYRQQPGQSLTLIATANQGSEATYESGFVIDKFPISRPNLTFSTLTVSNMSPEDSSIYLCSVEDIASRGGGYTFGSGTRLTVV.